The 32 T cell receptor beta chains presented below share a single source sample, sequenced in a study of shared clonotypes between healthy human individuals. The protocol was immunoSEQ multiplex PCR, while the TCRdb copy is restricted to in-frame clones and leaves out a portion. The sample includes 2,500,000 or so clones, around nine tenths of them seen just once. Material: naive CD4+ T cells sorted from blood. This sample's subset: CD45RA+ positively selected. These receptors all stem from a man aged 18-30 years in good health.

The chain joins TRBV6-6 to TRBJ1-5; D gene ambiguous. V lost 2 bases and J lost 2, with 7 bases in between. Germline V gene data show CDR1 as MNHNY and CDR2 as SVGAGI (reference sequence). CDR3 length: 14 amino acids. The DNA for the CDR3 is TGTGCCAGCAGTTACGGGTCGGGCAATCAGCCCCAGCATTTT. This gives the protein CASSYGSGNQPQHF.

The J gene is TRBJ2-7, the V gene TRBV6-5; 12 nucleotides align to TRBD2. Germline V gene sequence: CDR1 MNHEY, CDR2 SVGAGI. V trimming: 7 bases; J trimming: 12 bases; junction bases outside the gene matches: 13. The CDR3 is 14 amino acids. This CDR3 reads CASTPLAGGSPLYF. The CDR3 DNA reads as TGTGCCAGCACCCCCCTAGCGGGAGGGTCCCCTTTGTACTTC.

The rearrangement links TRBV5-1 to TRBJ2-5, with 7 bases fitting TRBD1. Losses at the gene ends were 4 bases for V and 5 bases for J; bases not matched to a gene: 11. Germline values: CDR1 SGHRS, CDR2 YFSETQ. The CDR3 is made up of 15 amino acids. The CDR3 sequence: CASSATGTARETQYF. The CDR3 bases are TGCGCCAGCAGCGCGACCGGGACAGCTCGGGAGACCCAGTACTTC.

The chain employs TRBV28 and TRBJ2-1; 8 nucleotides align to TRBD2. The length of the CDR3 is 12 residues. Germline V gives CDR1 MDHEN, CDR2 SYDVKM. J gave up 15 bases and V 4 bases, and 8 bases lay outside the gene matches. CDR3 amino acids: CASSSPGGGWFF. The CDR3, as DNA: TGTGCCAGCAGTTCCCCCGGCGGGGGGTGGTTCTTC.

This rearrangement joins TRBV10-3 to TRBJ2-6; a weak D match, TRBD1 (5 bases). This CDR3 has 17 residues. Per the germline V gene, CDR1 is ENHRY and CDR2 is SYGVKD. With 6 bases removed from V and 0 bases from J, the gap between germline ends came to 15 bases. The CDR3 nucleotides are TGTGCCATCAGGGCGGCGGACACGGGCTCTGGGGCCAACGTCCTGACTTTC. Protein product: CAIRAADTGSGANVLTF.

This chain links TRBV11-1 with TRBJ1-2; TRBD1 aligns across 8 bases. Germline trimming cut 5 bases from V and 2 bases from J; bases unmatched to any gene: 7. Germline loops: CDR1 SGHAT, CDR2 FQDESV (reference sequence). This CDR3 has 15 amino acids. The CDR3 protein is CASSLRGPSNYGYTF. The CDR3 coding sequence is TGTGCCAGCAGCCTCAGGGGGCCGTCGAACTATGGCTACACCTTC.

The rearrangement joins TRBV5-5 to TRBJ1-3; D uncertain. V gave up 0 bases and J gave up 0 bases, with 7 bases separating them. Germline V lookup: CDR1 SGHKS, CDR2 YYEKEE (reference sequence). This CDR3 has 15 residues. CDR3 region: CASSLDPSSGNTIYF. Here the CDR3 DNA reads TGTGCCAGCAGCTTGGATCCAAGCTCTGGAAACACCATATATTTT.

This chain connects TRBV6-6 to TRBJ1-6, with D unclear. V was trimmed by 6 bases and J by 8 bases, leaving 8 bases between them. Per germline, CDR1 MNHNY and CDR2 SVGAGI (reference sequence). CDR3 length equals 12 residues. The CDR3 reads CASRRSDSPLHF. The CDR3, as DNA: TGTGCCAGCAGACGGTCGGATTCACCCCTCCACTTT.

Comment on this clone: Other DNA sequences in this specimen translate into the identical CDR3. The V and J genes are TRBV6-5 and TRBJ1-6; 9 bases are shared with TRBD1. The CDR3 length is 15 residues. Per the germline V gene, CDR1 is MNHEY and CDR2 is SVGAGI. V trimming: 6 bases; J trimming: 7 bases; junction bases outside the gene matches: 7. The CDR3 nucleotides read TGTGCCAGCAGCTCCCCCGGGACAGGGAATTCACCCCTCCACTTT. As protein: CASSSPGTGNSPLHF.

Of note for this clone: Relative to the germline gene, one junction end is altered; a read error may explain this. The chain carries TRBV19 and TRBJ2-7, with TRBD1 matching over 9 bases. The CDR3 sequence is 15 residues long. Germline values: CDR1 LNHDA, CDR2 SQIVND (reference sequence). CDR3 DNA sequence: TGTGCCAGTAGTAGGGCGGCTACAGGGGGCTACGAGCAGTGCTTC. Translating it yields CASSRAATGGYEQCF.

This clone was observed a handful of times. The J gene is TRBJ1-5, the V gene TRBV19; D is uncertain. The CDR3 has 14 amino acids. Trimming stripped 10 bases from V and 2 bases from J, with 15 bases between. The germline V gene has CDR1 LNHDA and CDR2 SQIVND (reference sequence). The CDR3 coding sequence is TGTGCCACCCGGGAGGTCGCGGGCAATCAGCCCCAGCATTTT. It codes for CATREVAGNQPQHF.

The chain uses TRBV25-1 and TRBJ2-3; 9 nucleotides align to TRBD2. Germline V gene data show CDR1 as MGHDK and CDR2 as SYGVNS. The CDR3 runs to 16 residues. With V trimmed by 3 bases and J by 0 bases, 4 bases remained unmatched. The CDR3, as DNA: TGTGCCAGCAGTGATACTAGCGGGCTTAGCACAGATACGCAGTATTTT. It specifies CASSDTSGLSTDTQYF.

CDR3 in amino acids: CASSPRQGAYEQYF. The CDR3, as DNA: TGTGCCAGCAGCCCGCGTCAGGGCGCTTACGAGCAGTACTTC. V gene TRBV7-9 combines with J gene TRBJ2-7; tentatively, D is TRBD1 (5 bases). Trimming cost V 5 bases and J 4 bases, with 15 bases left between them. The CDR3 runs to 14 residues. CDR1 SEHNR and CDR2 FQNEAQ come from the germline V gene (reference sequence).

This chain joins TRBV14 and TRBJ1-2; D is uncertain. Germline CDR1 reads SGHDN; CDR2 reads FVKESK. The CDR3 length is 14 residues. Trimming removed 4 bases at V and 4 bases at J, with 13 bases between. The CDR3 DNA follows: TGTGCCAGCAGCCCCTATGATAAAAGCTATGGCTACACCTTC. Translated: CASSPYDKSYGYTF.

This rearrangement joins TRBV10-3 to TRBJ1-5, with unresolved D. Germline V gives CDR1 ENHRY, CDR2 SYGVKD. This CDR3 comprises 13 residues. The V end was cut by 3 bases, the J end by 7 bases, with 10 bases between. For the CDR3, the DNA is TGTGCCATCAGTGAAGATCCCAGGCAGCCCCAGCATTTT. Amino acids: CAISEDPRQPQHF.

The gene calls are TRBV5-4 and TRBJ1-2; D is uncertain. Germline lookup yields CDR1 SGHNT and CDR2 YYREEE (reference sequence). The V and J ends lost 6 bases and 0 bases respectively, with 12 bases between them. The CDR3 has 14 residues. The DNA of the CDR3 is TGTGCCAGCACCCCCACGAAAGCTAACTATGGCTACACCTTC. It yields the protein CASTPTKANYGYTF.

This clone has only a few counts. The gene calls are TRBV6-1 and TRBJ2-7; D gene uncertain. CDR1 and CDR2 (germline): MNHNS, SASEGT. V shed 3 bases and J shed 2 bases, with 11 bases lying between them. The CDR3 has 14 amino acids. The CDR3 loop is CASSDRMPPYEQYF. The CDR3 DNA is TGTGCCAGCAGTGACCGGATGCCGCCCTACGAGCAGTACTTC.

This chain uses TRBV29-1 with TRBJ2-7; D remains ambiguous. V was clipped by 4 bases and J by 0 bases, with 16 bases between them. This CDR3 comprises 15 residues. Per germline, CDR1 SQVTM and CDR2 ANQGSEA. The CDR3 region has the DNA TGCAGCGTTGGAAACTGGCAGGTGGGCTCCTACGAGCAGTACTTC. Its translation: CSVGNWQVGSYEQYF.

Written as DNA, the CDR3 is TGTGCCAGCAGCGTCCTGCCGGGATCTAACTATGGCTACACCTTC. Protein: CASSVLPGSNYGYTF. This chain uses TRBV7-9 with TRBJ1-2; unclear D gene. The CDR3 contains 15 residues. Looked up from germline, CDR1 is SEHNR and CDR2 is FQNEAQ (reference sequence). The V and J ends lost 5 bases and 0 bases respectively, with 13 bases between them.

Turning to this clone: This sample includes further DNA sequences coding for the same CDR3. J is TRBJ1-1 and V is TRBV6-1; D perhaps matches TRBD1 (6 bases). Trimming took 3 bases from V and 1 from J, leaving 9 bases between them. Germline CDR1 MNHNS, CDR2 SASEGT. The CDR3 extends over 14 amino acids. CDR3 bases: TGTGCCAGCAGTGAGGCAGGGGCGAACACTGAAGCTTTCTTT. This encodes CASSEAGANTEAFF.

CDR3 DNA sequence: TGTGCCAGCAGTACAGGGGGCCTAAATTCACCCCTCCACTTT. Protein sequence: CASSTGGLNSPLHF. The chain combines TRBV9 with TRBJ1-6; 9 bases align to TRBD1. This CDR3 comprises 14 residues. The germline V gene encodes CDR1 SGDLS and CDR2 YYNGEE. The ends lost 5 bases at V and 7 bases at J; junction bases unmatched: 4.

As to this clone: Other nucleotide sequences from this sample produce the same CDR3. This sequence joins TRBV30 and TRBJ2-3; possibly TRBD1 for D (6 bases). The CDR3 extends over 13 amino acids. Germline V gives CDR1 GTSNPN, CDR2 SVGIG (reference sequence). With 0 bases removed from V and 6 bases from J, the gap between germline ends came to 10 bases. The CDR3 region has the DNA TGTGCCTGGAGTGTGCAGGGGACCGATACGCAGTATTTT. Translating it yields CAWSVQGTDTQYF.

CDR3 bases: TGTGCCAGCTCAGAGGCCGAGCGGGGTGCCTACGAGCAGTACTTC. Its translation: CASSEAERGAYEQYF. The chain joins TRBV18 to TRBJ2-7; 7 bases map to TRBD2. Germline V gene lookup returns CDR1 KGHSH and CDR2 LQKENI. CDR3 length equals 15 residues. J lost 2 bases, V lost 5 bases, and 9 bases had no gene match.

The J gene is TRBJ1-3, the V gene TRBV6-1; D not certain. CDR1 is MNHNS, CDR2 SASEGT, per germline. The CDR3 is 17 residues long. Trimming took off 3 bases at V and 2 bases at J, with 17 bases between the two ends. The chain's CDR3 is CASSEAALTGAGNTIYF. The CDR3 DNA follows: TGTGCCAGCAGTGAGGCGGCATTAACCGGTGCTGGAAACACCATATATTTT.

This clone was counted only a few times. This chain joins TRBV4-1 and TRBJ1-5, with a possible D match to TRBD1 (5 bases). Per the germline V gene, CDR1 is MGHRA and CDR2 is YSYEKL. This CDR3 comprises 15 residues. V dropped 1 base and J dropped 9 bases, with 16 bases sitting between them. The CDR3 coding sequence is TGCGCCAGCAGCCAAGTAGGAGACAGCCCATGGCCCCAGCATTTT. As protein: CASSQVGDSPWPQHF.

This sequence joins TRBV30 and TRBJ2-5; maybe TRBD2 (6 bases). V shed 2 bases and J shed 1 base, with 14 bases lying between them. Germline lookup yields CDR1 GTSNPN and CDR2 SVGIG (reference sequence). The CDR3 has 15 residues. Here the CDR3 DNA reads TGTGCCTGGAGTCCCGGTCTAGCGTCCCAAGAGACCCAGTACTTC. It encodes CAWSPGLASQETQYF.

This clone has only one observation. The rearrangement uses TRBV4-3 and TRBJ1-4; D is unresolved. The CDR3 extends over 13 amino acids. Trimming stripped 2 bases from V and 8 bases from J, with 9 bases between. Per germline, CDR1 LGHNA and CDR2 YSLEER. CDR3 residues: CASSQTDGEKLFF. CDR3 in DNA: TGCGCCAGCAGCCAAACGGACGGAGAAAAACTGTTTTTT.

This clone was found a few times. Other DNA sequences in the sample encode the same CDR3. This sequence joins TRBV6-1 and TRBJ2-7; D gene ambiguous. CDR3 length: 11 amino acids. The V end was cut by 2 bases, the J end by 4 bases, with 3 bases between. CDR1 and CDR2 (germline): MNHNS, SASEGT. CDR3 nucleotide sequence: TGTGCCAGCAGTGAAAGGTACGAGCAGTACTTC. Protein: CASSERYEQYF.

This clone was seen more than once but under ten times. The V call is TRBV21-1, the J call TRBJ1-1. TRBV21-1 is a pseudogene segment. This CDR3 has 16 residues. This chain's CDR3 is CASSKTRGRLNTEAFF. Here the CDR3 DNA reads TGTGCCAGCAGCAAAACCCGAGGACGGTTGAACACTGAAGCTTTCTTT.

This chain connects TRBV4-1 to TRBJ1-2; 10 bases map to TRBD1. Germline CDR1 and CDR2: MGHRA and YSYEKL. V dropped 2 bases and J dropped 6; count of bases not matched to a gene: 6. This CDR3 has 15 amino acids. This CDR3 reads CASSQRDRGRDGYTF. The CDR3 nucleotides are TGCGCCAGCAGCCAACGTGACAGGGGGCGGGATGGCTACACCTTC.

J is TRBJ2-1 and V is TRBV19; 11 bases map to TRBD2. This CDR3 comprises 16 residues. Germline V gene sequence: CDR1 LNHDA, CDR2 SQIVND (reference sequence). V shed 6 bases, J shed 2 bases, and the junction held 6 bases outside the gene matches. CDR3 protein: CASSQFSGGAYNEQFF. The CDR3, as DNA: TGTGCCAGTAGCCAATTTAGCGGGGGGGCCTACAATGAGCAGTTCTTC.

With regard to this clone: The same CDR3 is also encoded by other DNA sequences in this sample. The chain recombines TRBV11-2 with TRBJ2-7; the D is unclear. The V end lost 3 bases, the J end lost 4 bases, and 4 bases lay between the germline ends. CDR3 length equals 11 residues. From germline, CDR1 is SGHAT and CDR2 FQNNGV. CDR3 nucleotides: TGTGCCAGCAGCTTTGTTTACGAGCAGTACTTC. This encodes CASSFVYEQYF. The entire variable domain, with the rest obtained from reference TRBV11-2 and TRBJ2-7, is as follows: EAGVAQSPRYKIIEKRQSVAFWCNPISGHATLYWYQQILGQGPKLLIQFQNNGVVDDSQLPKDRFSAERLKGVDSTLKIQPAKLEDSAVYLCASSFVYEQYFGPGTRLTVT.